This T cell receptor (beta chain) is from a study of post-analysis software for immune sequencing data (dated by TCRdb to between 2015 and 2017). In terms of the full investigation: Recorded disease courses included relapsing-remitting, secondary progressive and progressive-relapsing multiple sclerosis, with some patients lacking subtype annotation. A subset of samples was prepared in parallel using single-end sample barcoding, then pooled and co-amplified after Illumina adapter ligation. The patient repertoires were compared against around eleven previously published healthy control repertoires obtained from donors aged about 6 to 28 years.

The cysteine opens and the phenylalanine closes a CDR3 of 13 amino acids. Kept here is only the CDR3 DNA, which spans 39 bases and is read in frame from base 1. V and J lose 3 bases and 6 bases, and a span of 14 bases separates them. As encoded in the germline V gene (reference sequence), CDR1 is DFQATT while CDR2 is SNEGSKA. Broad study findings and their caveats: The control group was slightly older than the multiple sclerosis patient group. Direct clustering with F measure showed strong co-clustering of samples prepared in the same batch, prompting a batch-effect correction. Significantly higher frequencies in patients than in controls were found for roughly 5 TRBV segments, including TRBV5-6, TRBV5-1 and TRBV20-1. Compared with controls, multiple sclerosis patients had significantly lower normalized Chao1 diversity, a finding suggesting substantial peripheral T-cell clonal expansion.

Library creation used PCR. Reads for this sample came from an Illumina HiSeq 2500. To reduce PCR and sequencing biases, unique molecular identifiers were built into the TCR beta cDNA libraries. Every 1 to 10 million input T cells yielded some 500,000 cDNA molecules, meaning each molecule approximated one T cell. The same protocol used for the earlier healthy control dataset was applied to prepare and sequence the patient libraries. Within a given batch, samples were prepared together, multiplexed and sequenced on the same HiSeq lane. The authors processed their data as follows. Raw barcoded reads were processed with MIGEC, discarding single-read molecular identifier groups before consensus assembly and CDR3 extraction. Clonotype tables were post-analysed with VDJtools, normalizing diversity by down-sampling all datasets to the smallest sample size. In repertoire overlap clustering, CDR3 amino acid sequences, but not nucleotide sequences, were matched to correct batch-related cross-sample contamination. The public sequencing data were trimmed at Q25 with fastp and processed into clonotypes with MiXCR by TCRdb, which kept only in-frame beta chains. A single entry per CDR3 protein holds the most common genes and DNA from its merged rows. Clone size and V and J calls follow TCRdb, not the original study. The sample contains 350,000 to 450,000 distinct CDR3 sequences, less than 40% of them found a single time. Under 9% of the sample lies in the top ten.

To demonstrate the VDJtools post-analysis software, the study profiled TCR beta repertoires from the peripheral blood of around 13 young patients with multiple sclerosis. The patients with multiple sclerosis were children and adolescents between roughly 6 and 17 years of age. To note about this clonotype: This clone's antigen is unknown. Base qualities are not recorded, but no much larger clone differs from it by a single base.

This sequence originates from a girl aged 2 to 10 with multiple sclerosis. Sequencing was done on a sample of blood. The sequence joins TRBV20-1 to TRBJ1-2, with the D gene uncertain. Here the CDR3 is given as CSARGRGADGYTF. The DNA sequence is as follows: TGCAGTGCTAGGGGCCGAGGAGCTGATGGCTACACCTTC.